One and the same sample provided the 20 T cell receptor beta chains below, sequenced in a study of T cells in Graves' hyperthyroidism and ophthalmopathy (dated by TCRdb to 2018 to 2020). The library was obtained by multiplex PCR. The sequencer was an Illumina HiSeq 2000. Amplification of TCR beta CDR3 regions was carried out from RNA transcripts. For the first round of RT-PCR on the TCR CDR3, the HTBI primer set was used together with the Qiagen OneStep RT-PCR kit. Using fastp at Q25 and MiXCR, TCRdb reprocessed the public reads and kept productive beta chains. Rows merge per CDR3 protein into single entries with the most common DNA and genes. The sample profile shows approximately 430,000 distinct CDR3 sequences; about 15% of them were found once. The ten largest clones add up to less than 15% of the sample. Sequencing was done on a sample of blood. All receptors derive from a man aged 18 to 29 with Graves' ophthalmopathy.

This clonotype was observed many times. An end of the junction does not agree with germline; a read error may underlie this. CDR3 region: CARGAGNEQFF. For the CDR3, the DNA is TGTGCCAGGGGGGCGGGCAATGAACAGTTCTTC. The V and J genes are TRBV2 and TRBJ2-1; D is perhaps TRBD1 (6 bases). Looked up from germline, CDR1 is SNHLY and CDR2 is FYNNEI. The CDR3 is 11 residues long.

Many counts were recorded for this clonotype. This chain links TRBV18 with TRBJ2-3, with 9 positions matching TRBD2. The CDR3 extends over 15 amino acids. V lost 4 bases and J lost 5; bases outside the gene matches: 7. Germline CDR1 and CDR2: KGHSH and LQKENI. CDR3 nucleotide sequence: TGTGCCAGCTCACTACGGACTAGCGAAATAGATACGCAGTATTTT. Its translation: CASSLRTSEIDTQYF.

This clonotype showed up just a few times. The V and J genes are TRBV7-2 and TRBJ1-2; D may be TRBD1 (6 bases). This CDR3 region has 14 residues. V lost 5 bases and J 3 bases, leaving 13 bases between the germline ends. CDR1 is SGHTA, CDR2 FQGNSA, per germline. CDR3 amino acids: CASSPRTAYYGYTF. CDR3 in DNA: TGTGCCAGCAGCCCCCGGACAGCCTACTATGGCTACACCTTC.

This clonotype was seen ten or more times. This sequence joins TRBV11-3 and TRBJ2-5; D uncertain. Germline V gives CDR1 SGHNT, CDR2 YENEEA. This CDR3 is 12 amino acids long. Trimming took off 8 bases at V and 5 bases at J, with 12 bases between the two ends. CDR3 region: CASGLPRETQYF. CDR3 coding DNA: TGTGCCAGCGGGCTCCCCCGGGAGACCCAGTACTTC. Full variable domain (remainder filled in from reference TRBV11-3 and TRBJ2-5): EAGVVQSPRYKIIEKKQPVAFWCNPISGHNTLYWYLQNLGQGPELLIRYENEEAVDDSQLPKDRFSAERLKGVDSTLKIQPAELGDSAVYLCASGLPRETQYFGPGTRLLVL.

The table lists this clonotype with many counts. J is TRBJ1-2 and V is TRBV6-1; D perhaps matches TRBD1 (6 bases). The V end was cut by 4 bases, the J end by 2 bases, with 11 bases between. The CDR3 extends over 14 amino acids. Germline V gives CDR1 MNHNS, CDR2 SASEGT. CDR3 coding DNA: TGTGCCAGCAGTGCATACAGGGCAAACTATGGCTACACCTTC. Translation: CASSAYRANYGYTF.

At least ten counts were recorded for this clonotype. The genes are TRBV18 and TRBJ2-1; TRBD2 matches at 9 bases. The V segment lost 3 bases and the J segment 6 bases; nucleotides outside the gene matches: 15. CDR1 and CDR2 (germline): KGHSH, LQKENI. The CDR3 has 18 amino acids. The CDR3 nucleotides read TGTGCCAGCTCACCGATGCTCAGGACTAGCGCGTTGAGCAATGAGCAGTTCTTC. Its translation: CASSPMLRTSALSNEQFF.

This clonotype appeared many times. The CDR3 DNA reads as TGTGCCAGCAGCCTGGCCGGGACAGGTTTCTATGGCTACACCTTC. Translating it yields CASSLAGTGFYGYTF. The chain links TRBV7-9 to TRBJ1-2, with TRBD1 matching 8 bases. This CDR3 comprises 15 residues. The germline V gene encodes CDR1 SEHNR and CDR2 FQNEAQ (reference sequence). The junction had 9 bases not matched to a gene; V was cut back by 5 bases and J by 4 bases.

This clonotype was seen at least ten times. The rearrangement uses TRBV5-1 and TRBJ1-6; D unclear. The CDR3 loop spans 14 amino acids. Deletions cut 4 bases from V and 6 bases from J, with 11 bases between. Germline V CDR1 and CDR2: SGHRS, YFSETQ. The CDR3 coding sequence is TGCGCCAGCAGCCAGGACGGTGGTAATTCACCCCTCCACTTT. It codes for CASSQDGGNSPLHF.

The V gene is TRBV7-6, the J gene TRBJ2-7, with TRBD2 matching 9 bases. Germline CDR1 and CDR2: SGHVS and FNYEAQ. This CDR3 is built from 16 residues. V was clipped by 5 bases and J by 6 bases; unmatched bases: 14. The CDR3, as DNA: TGTGCCAGCAGCCCTTTAGCGGGAGCAGGTTACGGCGAGCAGTACTTC. Translating gives CASSPLAGAGYGEQYF.

In its sample, this clonotype was seen many times. This CDR3 is CASSYRPYQPQHF. The CDR3 DNA reads as TGTGCCAGCAGTTACAGACCCTATCAGCCCCAGCATTTT. The genes are TRBV6-5 and TRBJ1-5; no clear D. V lost 2 bases, J lost 5 bases, and 7 bases lay in between. The CDR3 covers 13 residues. Germline CDR1 and CDR2: MNHEY and SVGAGI.

V gene TRBV4-1 combines with J gene TRBJ2-3; D is ambiguous. This CDR3 is built from 13 residues. The germline V gene encodes CDR1 MGHRA and CDR2 YSYEKL. Trimming removed 4 bases from V and 11 bases from J, with 16 bases in between. CDR3 amino acids: CASSLEHGNWQYF. The CDR3 DNA reads TGCGCCAGCAGCCTCGAACACGGAAATTGGCAGTATTTT.

This clonotype was seen ten or more times. The genes are TRBV10-3 and TRBJ2-3; tentatively, D is TRBD2 (7 bases). Trimming shortened V by 2 bases and J by 2 bases, and 14 bases separated the two germline ends. The CDR3 is 16 amino acids. Germline CDR1 ENHRY, CDR2 SYGVKD. CDR3 sequence (DNA): TGTGCCATCAGTGAGGGGGGGGCGAGTTCCACAGATACGCAGTATTTT. This encodes CAISEGGASSTDTQYF.

This clonotype was observed a few times. The V and J genes are TRBV27 and TRBJ2-7; D might be TRBD1 or TRBD2, each matching 5 bases. The CDR3 contains 15 residues. The V gene lost 6 bases and the J gene lost 5 bases, with 20 bases spanning the gap. Germline CDR1 reads MNHEY; CDR2 reads SMNVEV (reference sequence). CDR3 amino acids: CASSKSSGAGDEQYF. DNA of the CDR3: TGTGCCAGCAGCAAATCCTCCGGGGCTGGCGACGAGCAGTACTTC.

The rearrangement uses TRBV7-9 and TRBJ2-2; a weak D match, TRBD2 (6 bases). Germline V gene data show CDR1 as SEHNR and CDR2 as FQNEAQ (reference sequence). The CDR3 spans 16 residues. V lost 5 bases to trimming and J lost 5 bases, with 18 bases between them. In DNA form, the CDR3 reads TGTGCCAGCAGCATGGGCGGAGGGTCGGTAACCGGGGAGCTGTTTTTT. Protein sequence: CASSMGGGSVTGELFF.

The rearrangement joins TRBV9 to TRBJ2-7; 7 bases are shared with TRBD1. The germline V gene has CDR1 SGDLS and CDR2 YYNGEE. Trimming cost V 3 bases and J 2 bases; bases outside gene matches: 11. The CDR3 totals 16 residues. CDR3 DNA: TGTGCCAGCAGCGGAAACCGGGACAGCCCCACCTACGAGCAGTACTTC. Its protein product is CASSGNRDSPTYEQYF.

The V gene is TRBV10-1, the J gene TRBJ2-3, with 8 nucleotides matching TRBD2. J gave up 6 bases and V 6 bases, and 5 bases lay outside the gene matches. Germline CDR1 WNHNN, CDR2 SYGVQD (reference sequence). This CDR3 is 13 amino acids long. The CDR3: CASRGGGLDTQYF. CDR3 bases: TGCGCCAGCAGAGGCGGGGGGTTGGATACGCAGTATTTT.

This clonotype was seen many times. The chain recombines TRBV12-5 with TRBJ1-1; unclear D gene. Germline CDR1 reads LGHNT; CDR2 reads FRNRAP. Trimming left V 6 bases short and J 7 bases short, with 12 bases between. The CDR3 covers 12 residues. CDR3: CASGLAPHEAFF. The DNA of the CDR3 is TGTGCTAGTGGCCTGGCCCCCCATGAAGCTTTCTTT. The full variable domain, in which reference TRBV12-5 and TRBJ1-1 provide the parts outside the CDR3, is DARVTQTPRHKVTEMGQEVTMRCQPILGHNTVFWYRQTMMQGLELLAYFRNRAPLDDSGMPKDRFSAEMPDATLATLKIQPSEPRDSAVYFCASGLAPHEAFFGQGTRLTVV.

On this clonotype: This could be a read error, since a much larger clone is one nucleotide away. This chain joins TRBV6-1 and TRBJ2-7; maybe TRBD2 (5 bases). The CDR3 totals 14 residues. Germline values: CDR1 MNHNS, CDR2 SASEGT. V was pared by 1 base and J by 5 bases, with 12 bases between. The CDR3 spells CASSEGYGGHEQYF. Written as DNA, the CDR3 is TGTGCCAGCAGTGAAGGTTACGGCGGGCACGAGCAGTACTTC.

This clonotype was observed at least ten times. The genes are TRBV6-1 and TRBJ2-3; D is undetermined. The CDR3 covers 11 residues. Trimming cost V 7 bases and J 6 bases, with 8 bases left between them. Germline V gene data show CDR1 as MNHNS and CDR2 as SASEGT. CDR3 protein: CASTLGDTQYF. The CDR3 DNA follows: TGTGCCAGCACCTTGGGCGATACGCAGTATTTT.

This clonotype came up many times. The J gene is TRBJ2-7, the V gene TRBV5-1, with D perhaps matching TRBD2 (5 bases). There are 15 residues in the CDR3. Germline V gene lookup returns CDR1 SGHRS and CDR2 YFSETQ. Deletions cut 0 bases from V and 5 bases from J, with 15 bases between. CDR3 sequence reads: CASSLVPGKRNEQYF. In nucleotides, the CDR3 is TGCGCCAGCAGCTTGGTGCCGGGAAAGAGGAACGAGCAGTACTTC.